The clone carrying this T cell receptor (beta chain) was counted at least ten times. Uncontrolled infections, other autoimmune diseases, pregnancy or lactation barred patients from enrollment. Amplification of the TCR beta CDR3 regions used RNA transcripts (as template). Following a first-round RT-PCR that used HTBI primers, a second-round multiplex PCR was carried out. TCRdb processed the multiplex PCR reads anew with MiXCR; each CDR3 protein has one entry. This table holds 620,000 or so distinct CDR3 sequences, 22% found once. This sample was taken from a study of Graves' ophthalmopathy and Graves' hyperthyroidism. Trimming took off 2 bases at V and 7 bases at J, with 17 bases between the two ends. This CDR3 spans 15 amino acids. Looked up from germline, CDR1 is MNHEY and CDR2 is SVGAGI.

The chain carries TRBV6-5 and TRBJ1-1, with no clear D. Sequencing used peripheral blood. The sequence derives from a woman in her late teens or twenties with stable Graves' hyperthyroidism. Some clones in this sample may be carry-over from other donors' samples. CDR3 in amino acids: CASSYGRGRFVEAFF. The CDR3 DNA is TGTGCCAGCAGTTACGGTCGTGGGAGGTTTGTTGAAGCTTTCTTT.